This T cell receptor beta chain was captured in a study of response to subunit inactivated influenza vaccine. Each CDR3 protein is one row after TCRdb ran MiXCR on the RT-PCR reads. The data show fewer than 600,000 distinct CDR3 sequences, with around 7.7% seen just once and roughly 13% held by the top ten. Study-wide results and caveats: Authors suggested that a seasonal influenza vaccination recruits few new T cells each time.

As regards this clonotype: What it binds is unknown.

The origin of this receptor is a man between 45 and 75 years old who received an inactivated influenza vaccine. This material consisted of PBMCs from blood, taken around 2 years after vaccination.

The CDR3 DNA reads as TGTGCCATCAGTGAGAGGAAAACAGGGAGAACCGGGGAGCTGTTTTTT. This encodes CAISERKTGRTGELFF. The chain employs TRBV10-3 and TRBJ2-2; a weak D match, TRBD1 (6 bases). From germline, CDR1 is ENHRY and CDR2 SYGVKD. The CDR3 length is 16 residues. Between the trimmed V and J ends, which lost 2 bases and 5 bases, there was a span of 15 bases.